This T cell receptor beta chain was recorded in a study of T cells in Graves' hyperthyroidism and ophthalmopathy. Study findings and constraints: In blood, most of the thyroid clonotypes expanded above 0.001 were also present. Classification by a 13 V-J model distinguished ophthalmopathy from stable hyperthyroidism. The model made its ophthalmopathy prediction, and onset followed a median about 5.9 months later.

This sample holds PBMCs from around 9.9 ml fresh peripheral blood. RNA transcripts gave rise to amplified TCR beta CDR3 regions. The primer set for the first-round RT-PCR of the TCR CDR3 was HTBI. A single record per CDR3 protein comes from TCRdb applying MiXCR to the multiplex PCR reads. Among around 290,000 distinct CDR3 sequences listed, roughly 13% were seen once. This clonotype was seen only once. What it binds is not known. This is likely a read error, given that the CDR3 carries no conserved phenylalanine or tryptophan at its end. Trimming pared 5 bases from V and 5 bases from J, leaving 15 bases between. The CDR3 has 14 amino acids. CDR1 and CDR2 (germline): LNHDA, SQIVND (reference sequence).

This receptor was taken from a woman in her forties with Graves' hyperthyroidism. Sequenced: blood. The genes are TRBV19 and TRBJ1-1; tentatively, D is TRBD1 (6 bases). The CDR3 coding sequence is TGTGCCAGTAGTCTAGGGGGACGGGATACTGAAGCTTTCCTT. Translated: CASSLGGRDTEAFL.